This T cell receptor beta chain was documented in a study of radiation and T cells in renal cell carcinoma. The time point is: blood 2 weeks post-SBRT. Treatment in this sample: 15 Gy SBRT to primary tumor, nephrectomy 4 weeks later. Blood was sampled at baseline, 2 weeks and 4 weeks after SBRT. The patient's renal cell carcinoma had clear cell pathology. The CDR3 consists of 16 residues. Germline CDR1 reads SGHRS; CDR2 reads YFSETQ. V lost 0 bases and J 0 bases, leaving 10 bases between the germline ends. As to this clone: No antigen is known for it.

The assay was immunoSEQ multiplex PCR, and TCRdb's table has in-frame clones only and misses some. Among more than 100,000 clones, around 89% were seen once, and the ten largest hold 4.5% to 7.5%. Findings and caveats of the study: From baseline, blood top tumor clonotypes peaked at 2 weeks post-radiation.

The chain carries TRBV5-1 and TRBJ1-3; D is ambiguous. The starting material was blood, obtained from a patient whose treatment included radiotherapy and nephrectomy. The clonotype originates from a woman in her 70s with renal cell carcinoma. CDR3 loop: CASSLEAVSSGNTIYF. The DNA for the CDR3 is TGCGCCAGCAGCTTGGAGGCAGTATCCTCTGGAAACACCATATATTTT.